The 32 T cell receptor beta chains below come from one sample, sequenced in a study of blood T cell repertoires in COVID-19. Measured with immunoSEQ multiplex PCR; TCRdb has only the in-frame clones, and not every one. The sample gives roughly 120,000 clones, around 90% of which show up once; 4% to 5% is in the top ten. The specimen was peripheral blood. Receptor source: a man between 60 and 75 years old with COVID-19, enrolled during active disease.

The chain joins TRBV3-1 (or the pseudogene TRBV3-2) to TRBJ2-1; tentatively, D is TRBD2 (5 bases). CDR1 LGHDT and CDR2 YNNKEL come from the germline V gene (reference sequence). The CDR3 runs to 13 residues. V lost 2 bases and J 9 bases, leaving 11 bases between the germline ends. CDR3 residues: CASSQQIASEQFF. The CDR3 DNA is TGTGCCAGCAGCCAACAAATAGCGAGTGAGCAGTTCTTC.

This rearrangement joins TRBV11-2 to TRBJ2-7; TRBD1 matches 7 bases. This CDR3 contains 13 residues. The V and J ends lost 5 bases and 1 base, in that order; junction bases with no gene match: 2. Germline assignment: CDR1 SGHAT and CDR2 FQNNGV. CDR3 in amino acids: CASSGTASYEQYF. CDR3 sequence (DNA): TGTGCCAGCAGCGGGACAGCGTCCTACGAGCAGTACTTC.

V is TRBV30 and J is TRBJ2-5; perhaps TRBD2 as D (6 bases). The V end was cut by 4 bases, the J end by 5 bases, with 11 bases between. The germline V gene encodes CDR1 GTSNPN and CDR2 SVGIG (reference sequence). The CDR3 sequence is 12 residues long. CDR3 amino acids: CAWKASGETQYF. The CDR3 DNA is TGTGCCTGGAAAGCCAGCGGGGAGACCCAGTACTTC.

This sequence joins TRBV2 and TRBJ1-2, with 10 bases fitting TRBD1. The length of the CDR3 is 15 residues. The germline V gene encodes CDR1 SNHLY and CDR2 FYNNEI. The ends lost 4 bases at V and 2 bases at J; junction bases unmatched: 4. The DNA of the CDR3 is TGTGCCAGCAGTGTGCGACAGGGGGCGAACTATGGCTACACCTTC. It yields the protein CASSVRQGANYGYTF.

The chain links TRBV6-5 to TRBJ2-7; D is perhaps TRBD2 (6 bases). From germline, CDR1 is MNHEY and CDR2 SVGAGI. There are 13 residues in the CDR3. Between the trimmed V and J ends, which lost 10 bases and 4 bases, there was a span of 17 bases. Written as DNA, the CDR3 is TGTGCCACCCATCTGCGGGAACGTTACGAGCAGTACTTC. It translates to CATHLRERYEQYF.

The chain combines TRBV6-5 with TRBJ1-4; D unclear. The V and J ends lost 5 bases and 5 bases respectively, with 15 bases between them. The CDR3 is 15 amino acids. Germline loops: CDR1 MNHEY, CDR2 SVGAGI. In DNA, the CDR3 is TGTGCCAGCAGTCGTACGGGGTATGGAAATGAAAAACTGTTTTTT. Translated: CASSRTGYGNEKLFF.

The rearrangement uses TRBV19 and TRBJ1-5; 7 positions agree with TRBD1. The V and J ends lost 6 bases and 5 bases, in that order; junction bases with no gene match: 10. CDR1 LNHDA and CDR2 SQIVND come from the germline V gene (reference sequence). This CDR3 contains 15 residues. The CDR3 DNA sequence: TGTGCCAGTAGGGGACAGCCGGGACGAGATCAGCCCCAGCATTTT. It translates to CASRGQPGRDQPQHF. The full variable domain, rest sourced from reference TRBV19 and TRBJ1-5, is DGGITQSPKYLFRKEGQNVTLSCEQNLNHDAMYWYRQDPGQGLRLIYYSQIVNDFQKGDIAEGYSVSREKKESFPLTVTSAQKNPTAFYLCASRGQPGRDQPQHFGDGTRLSIL.

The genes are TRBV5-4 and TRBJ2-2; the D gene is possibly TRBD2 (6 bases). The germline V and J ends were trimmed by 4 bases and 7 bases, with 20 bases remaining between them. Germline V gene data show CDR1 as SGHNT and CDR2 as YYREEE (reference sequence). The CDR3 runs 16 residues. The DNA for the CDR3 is TGTGCCAGCAGCCCGCCGGCGGGACTGGGCGGCGGGGAGCTGTTTTTT. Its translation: CASSPPAGLGGGELFF.

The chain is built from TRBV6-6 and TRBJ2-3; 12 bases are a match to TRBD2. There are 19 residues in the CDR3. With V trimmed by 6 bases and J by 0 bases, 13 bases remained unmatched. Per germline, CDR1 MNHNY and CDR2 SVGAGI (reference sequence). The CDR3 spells CASSSPRLAGGGSTDTQYF. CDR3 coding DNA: TGTGCCAGCAGCTCCCCAAGGCTAGCGGGAGGGGGGAGCACAGATACGCAGTATTTT.

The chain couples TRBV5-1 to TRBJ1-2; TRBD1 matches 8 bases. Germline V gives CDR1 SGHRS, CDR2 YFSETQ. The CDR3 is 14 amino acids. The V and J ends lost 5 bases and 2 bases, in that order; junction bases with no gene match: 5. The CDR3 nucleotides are TGCGCCAGCAGACGACAGGGGTCCAACTATGGCTACACCTTC. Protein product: CASRRQGSNYGYTF. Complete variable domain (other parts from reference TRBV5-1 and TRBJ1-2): KAGVTQTPRYLIKTRGQQVTLSCSPISGHRSVSWYQQTPGQGLQFLFEYFSETQRNKGNFPGRFSGRQFSNSRSEMNVSTLELGDSALYLCASRRQGSNYGYTFGSGTRLTVV.

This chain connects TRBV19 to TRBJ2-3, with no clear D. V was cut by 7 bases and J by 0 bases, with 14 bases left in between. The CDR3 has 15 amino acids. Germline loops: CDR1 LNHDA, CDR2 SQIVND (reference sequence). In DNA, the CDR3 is TGTGCCAGTAATCCCCACGCAGATAGCACAGATACGCAGTATTTT. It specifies CASNPHADSTDTQYF.

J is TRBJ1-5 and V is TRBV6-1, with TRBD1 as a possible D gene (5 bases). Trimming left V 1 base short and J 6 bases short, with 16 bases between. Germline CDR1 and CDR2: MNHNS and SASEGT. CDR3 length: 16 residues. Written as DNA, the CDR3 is TGTGCCAGCAGTGAAGGCGGACATGATGAAGGTCAGCCCCAGCATTTT. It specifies CASSEGGHDEGQPQHF.

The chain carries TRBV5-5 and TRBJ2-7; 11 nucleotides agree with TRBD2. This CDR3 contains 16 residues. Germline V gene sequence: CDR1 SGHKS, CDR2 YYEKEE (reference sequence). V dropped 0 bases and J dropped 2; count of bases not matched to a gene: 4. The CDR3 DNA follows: TGTGCCAGCAGCTTGGAGGCTAGCGGGAGGACCTACGAGCAGTACTTC. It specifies CASSLEASGRTYEQYF.

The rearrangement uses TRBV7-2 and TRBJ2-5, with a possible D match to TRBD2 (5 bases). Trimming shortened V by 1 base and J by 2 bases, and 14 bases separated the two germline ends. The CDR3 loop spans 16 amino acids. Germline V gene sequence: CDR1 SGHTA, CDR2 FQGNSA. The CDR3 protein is CASSLGSPWRQETQYF. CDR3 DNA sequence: TGTGCCAGCAGCTTAGGGTCCCCCTGGAGGCAAGAGACCCAGTACTTC.

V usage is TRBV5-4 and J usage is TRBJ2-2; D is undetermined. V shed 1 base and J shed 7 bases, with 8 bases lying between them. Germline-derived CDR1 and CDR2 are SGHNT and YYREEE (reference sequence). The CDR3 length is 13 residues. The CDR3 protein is CASSLMRNGELFF. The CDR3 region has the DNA TGTGCCAGCAGCTTGATGAGAAACGGGGAGCTGTTTTTT. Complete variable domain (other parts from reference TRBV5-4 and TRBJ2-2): ETGVTQSPTHLIKTRGQQVTLRCSSQSGHNTVSWYQQALGQGPQFIFQYYREEENGRGNFPPRFSGLQFPNYSSELNVNALELDDSALYLCASSLMRNGELFFGEGSRLTVL.

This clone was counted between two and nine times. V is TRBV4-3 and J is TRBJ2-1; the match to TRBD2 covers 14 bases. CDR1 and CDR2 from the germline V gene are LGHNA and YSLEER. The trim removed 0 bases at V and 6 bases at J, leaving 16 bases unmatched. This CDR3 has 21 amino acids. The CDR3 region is CASSQEGGTSGRVGGRNEQFF. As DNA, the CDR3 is TGCGCCAGCAGCCAAGAAGGGGGGACTAGCGGGAGAGTGGGAGGGCGCAATGAGCAGTTCTTC.

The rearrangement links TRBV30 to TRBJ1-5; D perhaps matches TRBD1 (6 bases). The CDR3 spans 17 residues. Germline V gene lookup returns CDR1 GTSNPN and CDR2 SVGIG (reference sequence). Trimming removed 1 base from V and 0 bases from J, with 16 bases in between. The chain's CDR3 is CAWSEPTGTFSNQPQHF. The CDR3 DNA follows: TGTGCCTGGAGTGAACCAACCGGGACATTTAGCAATCAGCCCCAGCATTTT.

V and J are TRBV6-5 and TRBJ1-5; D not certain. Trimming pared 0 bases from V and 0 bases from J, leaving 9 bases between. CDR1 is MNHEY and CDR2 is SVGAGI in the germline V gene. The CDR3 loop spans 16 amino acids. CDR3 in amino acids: CASSYSGDFSNQPQHF. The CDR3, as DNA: TGTGCCAGCAGTTACTCTGGAGACTTTAGCAATCAGCCCCAGCATTTT.

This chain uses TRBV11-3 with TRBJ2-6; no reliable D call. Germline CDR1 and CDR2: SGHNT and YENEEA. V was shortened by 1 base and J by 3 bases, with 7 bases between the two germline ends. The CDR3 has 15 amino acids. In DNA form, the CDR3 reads TGTGCCAGCAGCTTAGGTCCCATTGGGGCCAACGTCCTGACTTTC. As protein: CASSLGPIGANVLTF.

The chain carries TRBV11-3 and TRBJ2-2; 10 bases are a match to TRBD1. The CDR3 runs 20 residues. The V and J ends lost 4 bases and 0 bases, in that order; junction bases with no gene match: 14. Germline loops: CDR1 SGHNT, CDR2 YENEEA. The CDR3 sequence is CASSSDRGPKRGSNTGELFF. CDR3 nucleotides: TGTGCCAGCAGCTCAGACAGGGGGCCGAAGCGCGGATCGAACACCGGGGAGCTGTTTTTT. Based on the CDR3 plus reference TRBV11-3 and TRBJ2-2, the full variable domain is EAGVVQSPRYKIIEKKQPVAFWCNPISGHNTLYWYLQNLGQGPELLIRYENEEAVDDSQLPKDRFSAERLKGVDSTLKIQPAELGDSAVYLCASSSDRGPKRGSNTGELFFGEGSRLTVL.

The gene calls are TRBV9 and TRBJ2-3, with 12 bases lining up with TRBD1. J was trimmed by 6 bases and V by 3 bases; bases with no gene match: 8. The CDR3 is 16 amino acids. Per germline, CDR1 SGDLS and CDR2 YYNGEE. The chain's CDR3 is CASSETGTGGADTQYF. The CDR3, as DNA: TGTGCCAGCAGCGAAACCGGGACAGGGGGCGCGGATACGCAGTATTTT. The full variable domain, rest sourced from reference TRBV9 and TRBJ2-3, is DSGVTQTPKHLITATGQRVTLRCSPRSGDLSVYWYQQSLDQGLQFLIQYYNGEERAKGNILERFSAQQFPDLHSELNLSSLELGDSALYFCASSETGTGGADTQYFGPGTRLTVL.

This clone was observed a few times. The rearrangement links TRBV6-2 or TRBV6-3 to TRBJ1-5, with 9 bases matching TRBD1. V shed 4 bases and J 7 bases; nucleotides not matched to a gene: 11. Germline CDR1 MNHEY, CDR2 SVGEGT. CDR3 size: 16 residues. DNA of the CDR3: TGTGCCAGCAGTTTCGGAGGACAGGGGATCGACCAGCCCCAGCATTTT. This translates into CASSFGGQGIDQPQHF.

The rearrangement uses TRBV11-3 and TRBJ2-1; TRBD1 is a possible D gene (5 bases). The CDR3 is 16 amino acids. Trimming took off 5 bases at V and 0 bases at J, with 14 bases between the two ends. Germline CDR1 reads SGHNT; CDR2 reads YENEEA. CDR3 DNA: TGTGCCAGCAGCCGTCACGGAAGGGGCTCCTACAATGAGCAGTTCTTC. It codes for CASSRHGRGSYNEQFF.

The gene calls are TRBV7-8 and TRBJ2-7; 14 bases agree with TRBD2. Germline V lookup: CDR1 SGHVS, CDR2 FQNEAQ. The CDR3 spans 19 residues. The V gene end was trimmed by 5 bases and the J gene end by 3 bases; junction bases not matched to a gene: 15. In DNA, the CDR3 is TGTGCCAGCAGCCCGGAACGAGGGACTAGCGGGAGTCGAGGCTACGAGCAGTACTTC. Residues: CASSPERGTSGSRGYEQYF.

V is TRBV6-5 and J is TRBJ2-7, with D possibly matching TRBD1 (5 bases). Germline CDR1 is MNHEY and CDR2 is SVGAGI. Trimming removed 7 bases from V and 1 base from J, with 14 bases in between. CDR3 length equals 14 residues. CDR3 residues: CASNLYRSSYEQYF. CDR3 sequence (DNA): TGTGCCAGCAACTTGTACAGGAGTTCCTACGAGCAGTACTTC.

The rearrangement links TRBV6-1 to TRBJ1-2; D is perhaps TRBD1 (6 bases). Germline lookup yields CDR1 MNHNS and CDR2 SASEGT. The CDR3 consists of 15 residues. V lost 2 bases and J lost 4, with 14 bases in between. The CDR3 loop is CASSEIWDKVYGYTF. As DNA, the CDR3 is TGTGCCAGCAGTGAAATATGGGACAAAGTCTATGGCTACACCTTC.

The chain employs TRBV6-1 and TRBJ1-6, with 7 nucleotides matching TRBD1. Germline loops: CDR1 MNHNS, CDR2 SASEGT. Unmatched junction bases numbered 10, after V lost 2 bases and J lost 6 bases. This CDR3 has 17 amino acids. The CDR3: CASSEPNRDSLNSPLHF. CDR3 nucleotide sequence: TGTGCCAGCAGTGAACCGAACCGGGACAGCCTTAATTCACCCCTCCACTTT.

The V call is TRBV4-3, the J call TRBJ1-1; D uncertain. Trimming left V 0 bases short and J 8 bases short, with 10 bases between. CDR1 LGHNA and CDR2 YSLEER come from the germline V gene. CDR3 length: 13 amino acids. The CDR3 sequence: CASSQDLKEEAFF. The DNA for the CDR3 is TGCGCCAGCAGCCAAGATTTGAAGGAGGAAGCTTTCTTT.

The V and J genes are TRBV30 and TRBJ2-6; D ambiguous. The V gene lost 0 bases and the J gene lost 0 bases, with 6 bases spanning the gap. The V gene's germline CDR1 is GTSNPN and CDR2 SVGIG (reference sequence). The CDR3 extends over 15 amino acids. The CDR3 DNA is TGTGCCTGGAGTGTTGGCAGCTCTGGGGCCAACGTCCTGACTTTC. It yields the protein CAWSVGSSGANVLTF.

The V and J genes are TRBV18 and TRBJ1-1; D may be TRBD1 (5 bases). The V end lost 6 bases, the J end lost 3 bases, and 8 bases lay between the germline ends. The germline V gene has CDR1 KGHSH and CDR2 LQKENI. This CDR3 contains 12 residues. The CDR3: CASSGGYTEAFF. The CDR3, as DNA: TGTGCCAGCTCCGGGGGGTACACTGAAGCTTTCTTT.

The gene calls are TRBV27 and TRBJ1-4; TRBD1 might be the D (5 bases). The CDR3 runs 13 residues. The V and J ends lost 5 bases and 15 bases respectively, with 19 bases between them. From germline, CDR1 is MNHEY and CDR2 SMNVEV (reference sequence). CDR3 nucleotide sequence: TGTGCCAGCAGTCCATTCCGTGGGGGGGAGGTGTTTTTT. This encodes CASSPFRGGEVFF.

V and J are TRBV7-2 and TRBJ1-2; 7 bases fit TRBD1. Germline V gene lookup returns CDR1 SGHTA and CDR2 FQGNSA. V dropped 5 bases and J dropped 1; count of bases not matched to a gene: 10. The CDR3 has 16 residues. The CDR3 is CASSRRDSGFNYGYTF. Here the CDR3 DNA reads TGTGCCAGCAGCCGCAGGGACAGCGGGTTTAACTATGGCTACACCTTC.